The 12 T cell receptor beta chains reported below all come from one sample, sequenced in a study of OX40 agonist ivuxolimab in advanced cancers. Clones were sequenced by immunoSEQ multiplex PCR, and TCRdb holds only the in-frame ones, with some missing. The data hold approximately 7,200 clones, with nearly 75% observed a single time. Sequenced here: CD4+ or CD8+ T cells sorted from blood, sampled in a trial of the OX40 agonist ivuxolimab. These receptors were taken from an adult with an advanced solid tumor such as melanoma, head and neck, liver or kidney cancer.

This clone is large within its sample. This chain joins TRBV2 and TRBJ2-1; D not certain. The CDR3 extends over 13 amino acids. Germline V gene lookup returns CDR1 SNHLY and CDR2 FYNNEI. V gave up 0 bases and J gave up 6 bases, with 6 bases separating them. CDR3 coding DNA: TGTGCCAGCAGTGAAGCCTGGATCAATGAGCAGTTCTTC. Translating gives CASSEAWINEQFF.

Notes on this clone: Other DNA sequences of this sample code for an identical CDR3. The chain combines TRBV13 with TRBJ2-3; tentative D call: TRBD2 (5 bases). Germline V gene lookup returns CDR1 PRHDT and CDR2 FYEKMQ (reference sequence). The ends were cut back, 0 bases at V and 2 bases at J, with 9 bases in the middle. The CDR3 is 15 residues long. CDR3 in amino acids: CASSLGSSFTDTQYF. In DNA form, the CDR3 reads TGTGCCAGCAGCTTAGGATCTAGCTTCACAGATACGCAGTATTTT.

The V call is TRBV30, the J call TRBJ1-1; no firm D call. Trimming removed 0 bases at V and 1 base at J, with 6 bases between. CDR1 is GTSNPN, CDR2 SVGIG, per germline (reference sequence). CDR3 length: 13 residues. The DNA for the CDR3 is TGTGCCTGGAGTGTAACGGCGAACACTGAAGCTTTCTTT. Amino acids: CAWSVTANTEAFF.

The rearrangement joins TRBV5-1 to TRBJ1-1, with no clear D. Germline values: CDR1 SGHRS, CDR2 YFSETQ. The length of the CDR3 is 13 residues. V was cut by 4 bases and J by 4 bases, with 11 bases left in between. CDR3 region: CASSDEAITEAFF. Written as DNA, the CDR3 is TGCGCCAGCAGCGATGAGGCTATCACTGAAGCTTTCTTT.

The gene calls are TRBV6-5 and TRBJ1-2; tentatively, D is TRBD1 (5 bases). Germline CDR1 and CDR2: MNHEY and SVGAGI. Trimming cost V 3 bases and J 4 bases, with 9 bases left between them. The CDR3 loop spans 13 amino acids. CDR3 sequence: CASSYTQGYGYTF. In DNA, the CDR3 is TGTGCCAGCAGTTATACTCAGGGCTATGGCTACACCTTC.

V gene TRBV7-2 combines with J gene TRBJ1-1, with D possibly TRBD1 on 6 matching bases. V was shortened by 6 bases and J by 6 bases, with 17 bases between the two germline ends. This CDR3 has 14 amino acids. The germline V gene encodes CDR1 SGHTA and CDR2 FQGNSA. The CDR3 reads CASRRWGGSAEAFF. The CDR3 DNA sequence: TGTGCCAGCAGGCGATGGGGGGGCAGTGCTGAAGCTTTCTTT.

The chain has TRBV28 and TRBJ1-5; D gene unclear. The germline V gene has CDR1 MDHEN and CDR2 SYDVKM. V shed 3 bases and J shed 12 bases, with 9 bases lying between them. The CDR3 runs to 11 residues. CDR3 residues: CASSLGGGQHF. CDR3 nucleotide sequence: TGTGCCAGCAGTTTGGGAGGTGGCCAGCATTTT.

The chain uses TRBV7-2 and TRBJ1-5; D remains ambiguous. Germline V gene lookup returns CDR1 SGHTA and CDR2 FQGNSA. The V end lost 3 bases, the J end lost 10 bases, and 13 bases lay between the germline ends. The CDR3 totals 13 residues. The CDR3 region has the DNA TGTGCCAGCAGCTTGGGCTGGGTAGGACCCCAGCATTTT. Its translation is CASSLGWVGPQHF. The complete variable domain, with remaining parts taken from reference TRBV7-2 and TRBJ1-5, reads GAGVSQSPSNKVTEKGKDVELRCDPISGHTALYWYRQSLGQGLEFLIYFQGNSAPDKSGLPSDRFSAERTGGSVSTLTIQRTQQEDSAVYLCASSLGWVGPQHFGDGTRLSIL.

This clone was seen only a few times. The V call is TRBV9, the J call TRBJ1-1; 11 nucleotides line up with TRBD1. V shed 8 bases and J 3 bases; nucleotides not matched to a gene: 3. Germline CDR1 is SGDLS and CDR2 is YYNGEE. This CDR3 is built from 13 residues. The CDR3 region has the DNA TGTGCCAGGGGACAGGGGGAATACACTGAAGCTTTCTTT. The encoded protein is CARGQGEYTEAFF. The complete variable domain, with remaining parts taken from reference TRBV9 and TRBJ1-1, reads DSGVTQTPKHLITATGQRVTLRCSPRSGDLSVYWYQQSLDQGLQFLIQYYNGEERAKGNILERFSAQQFPDLHSELNLSSLELGDSALYFCARGQGEYTEAFFGQGTRLTVV.

This clone was seen a handful of times. The V call is TRBV7-4, the J call TRBJ2-7; the match to TRBD2 covers 8 bases. The CDR3 loop spans 13 amino acids. V gave up 8 bases and J gave up 2 bases; unmatched junction bases: 5. Germline V gives CDR1 SGHVT, CDR2 SQSDAQ. The DNA for the CDR3 is TGTGCCAGCGGCGGGGGGCCACCCTACGAGCAGTACTTC. It encodes CASGGGPPYEQYF.

This chain connects TRBV6-5 to TRBJ2-1; possible D gene TRBD2, 6 bases. This CDR3 region has 14 residues. The V and J ends lost 0 bases and 9 bases respectively, with 12 bases between them. Germline V lookup: CDR1 MNHEY, CDR2 SVGAGI. The chain's CDR3 is CASSYSSSVGEQFF. The CDR3 coding sequence is TGTGCCAGCAGTTACTCTTCTAGCGTAGGTGAGCAGTTCTTC.

The rearrangement links TRBV5-6 to TRBJ2-1; 9 bases fit TRBD2. Germline CDR1 and CDR2: SGHDT and YYEEEE. The J segment lost 4 bases and the V segment lost 3 bases, leaving 8 bases of the junction unmatched. The CDR3 has 16 residues. CDR3 bases: TGTGCCAGCAGCTCTGAACTAGCGGGCCATTACAATGAGCAGTTCTTC. Residues: CASSSELAGHYNEQFF.